The 23 T cell receptor beta chains in this list originate from one sample, sequenced in a study of blood T cell repertoires in COVID-19. Repertoires were generated with immunoSEQ multiplex PCR, while TCRdb's copy carries only in-frame clones and drops some. Altogether over 150,000 clones are present, roughly 80% being singletons, with the ten largest covering more than 5.5%. The specimen sequenced was PBMCs or T cells enriched from blood (not recorded which). Every receptor here comes from a man aged 50 to 59 who had recovered from COVID-19.

A word on this clone: The same CDR3 arises from other DNA sequences in this sample as well. The chain joins TRBV3-1 (or the pseudogene TRBV3-2) to TRBJ2-3, with D tentatively TRBD1 (5 bases). The CDR3 loop spans 13 amino acids. The germline CDR1 and CDR2 sequences are LGHDT and YNNKEL (reference sequence). The V gene lost 3 bases and the J gene lost 4 bases, with 8 bases spanning the gap. The chain's CDR3 is CASSQAGPDTQYF. CDR3 sequence (DNA): TGTGCCAGCAGCCAGGCAGGGCCAGATACGCAGTATTTT.

The chain uses TRBV19 and TRBJ1-5; 7 bases line up with TRBD1. The CDR3 extends over 14 amino acids. V was clipped by 11 bases and J by 3 bases; unmatched bases: 10. Germline CDR1 and CDR2: LNHDA and SQIVND (reference sequence). CDR3 region: CASSSRGFNQPQHF. The CDR3, as DNA: TGTGCCTCTAGCTCCAGGGGGTTCAATCAGCCCCAGCATTTT.

This clone was seen a few times. The genes are TRBV9 and TRBJ2-3; 13 nucleotides align to TRBD2. Germline V gives CDR1 SGDLS, CDR2 YYNGEE. Trimming removed 4 bases from V and 6 bases from J; junction bases left unmatched: 8. The CDR3 consists of 16 residues. CDR3 bases: TGTGCCAGCAGCCCACGACTAGCGGGGGGATGGGATACGCAGTATTTT. This gives the protein CASSPRLAGGWDTQYF. The entire variable domain, with the rest obtained from reference TRBV9 and TRBJ2-3, is as follows: DSGVTQTPKHLITATGQRVTLRCSPRSGDLSVYWYQQSLDQGLQFLIQYYNGEERAKGNILERFSAQQFPDLHSELNLSSLELGDSALYFCASSPRLAGGWDTQYFGPGTRLTVL.

V usage is TRBV6-5 and J usage is TRBJ1-1; D is ambiguous. The CDR3 sequence is 14 residues long. Germline V lookup: CDR1 MNHEY, CDR2 SVGAGI. Trimming stripped 7 bases from V and 2 bases from J, with 14 bases between. CDR3 nucleotides: TGTGCCAGCACCGGAACCCTAGTTAACACTGAAGCTTTCTTT. It yields the protein CASTGTLVNTEAFF.

The V gene is TRBV5-5, the J gene TRBJ1-2; 8 bases are shared with TRBD1. CDR3 length equals 16 residues. After removal of 0 bases from V and 4 bases from J, the junction contained 8 bases not matched to a gene. In germline, CDR1 is SGHKS, CDR2 YYEKEE (reference sequence). The CDR3 DNA follows: TGTGCCAGCAGCTTGGGACAGGGGCGTTATGGCTATGGCTACACCTTC. Protein product: CASSLGQGRYGYGYTF.

The gene calls are TRBV2 and TRBJ2-5; a possible D gene is TRBD2 (6 bases). The germline gives CDR1 SNHLY, CDR2 FYNNEI. Between the trimmed V and J ends, which lost 8 bases and 7 bases, there was a span of 11 bases. The CDR3 length is 11 residues. CDR3 DNA: TGTGCCAGCCCTAGCGAAGGGACCCAGTACTTC. Translating gives CASPSEGTQYF.

Concerning this clone: This specimen includes other DNA sequences encoding the same CDR3. This chain joins TRBV5-1 and TRBJ2-6; tentative D call: TRBD1 (5 bases). This CDR3 is 15 amino acids long. Germline CDR1 SGHRS, CDR2 YFSETQ. Trimming cost V 4 bases and J 0 bases, with 8 bases left between them. CDR3 loop: CASSPTGSGANVLTF. The CDR3 DNA sequence: TGCGCCAGCAGCCCAACAGGCTCTGGGGCCAACGTCCTGACTTTC.

J is TRBJ2-7 and V is TRBV12-5; 8 bases match TRBD1. V was clipped by 7 bases and J by 0 bases; unmatched bases: 8. Germline V gene data show CDR1 as LGHNT and CDR2 as FRNRAP. This CDR3 is built from 15 residues. The CDR3 reads CASAPGQGYSYEQYF. The CDR3 DNA reads as TGTGCTAGTGCCCCTGGACAGGGCTACTCCTACGAGCAGTACTTC.

The rearrangement joins TRBV15 to TRBJ2-7; no definite D call. The germline V gene encodes CDR1 LNHNV and CDR2 YYDKDF (reference sequence). The CDR3 spans 13 residues. Deletions cut 0 bases from V and 3 bases from J, with 6 bases between. DNA for the CDR3: TGTGCCACCAGCAGAGATAGAAGCTACGAGCAGTACTTC. Its protein is CATSRDRSYEQYF.

This clone was counted a few times. The rearrangement uses TRBV7-3 and TRBJ2-5, with 8 positions matching TRBD2. This CDR3 is 17 amino acids long. Germline V gives CDR1 SGHTA, CDR2 FQGTGA. Trimming took 0 bases from V and 1 from J; bases not matched to a gene: 7. CDR3 in amino acids: CASSLTGVAGSQETQYF. The CDR3 nucleotides read TGTGCCAGCAGCTTAACGGGGGTAGCGGGGAGCCAAGAGACCCAGTACTTC.

This clone was seen only a few times. This chain connects TRBV5-4 to TRBJ1-5; D ambiguous. Germline CDR1 reads SGHNT; CDR2 reads YYREEE (reference sequence). This CDR3 region has 14 residues. V was shortened by 0 bases and J by 3 bases, with 7 bases between the two germline ends. This chain's CDR3 is CASSLGGYNQPQHF. For the CDR3, the DNA is TGTGCCAGCAGCTTGGGCGGATACAATCAGCCCCAGCATTTT.

The chain carries TRBV5-1 and TRBJ2-5; TRBD2 agrees at 10 bases. Germline CDR1 SGHRS, CDR2 YFSETQ. The ends lost 4 bases at V and 1 base at J; junction bases unmatched: 4. The CDR3 length is 15 residues. Here the CDR3 reads CASSLSGGPQETQYF. CDR3 in DNA: TGCGCCAGCAGCCTTAGCGGGGGGCCCCAAGAGACCCAGTACTTC.

The rearrangement joins TRBV3-1 (or the pseudogene TRBV3-2) to TRBJ2-7; weak D call: TRBD1 (6 bases). V shed 4 bases and J shed 0 bases, with 16 bases lying between them. The germline CDR1 and CDR2 sequences are LGHDT and YNNKEL (reference sequence). There are 16 residues in the CDR3. In DNA, the CDR3 is TGTGCCAGCAGCCTAACAGGGATCCTCGTCTCCTACGAGCAGTACTTC. It specifies CASSLTGILVSYEQYF.

This sequence joins TRBV7-9 and TRBJ2-5; D may be TRBD2 (5 bases). Germline values: CDR1 SEHNR, CDR2 FQNEAQ (reference sequence). CDR3 length equals 14 residues. V was cut by 5 bases and J by 2 bases, with 12 bases left in between. The CDR3 loop reads CASSRNGVQETQYF. CDR3 in DNA: TGTGCCAGCAGCCGAAACGGGGTACAAGAGACCCAGTACTTC.

The chain has TRBV7-2 and TRBJ2-1; 9 bases fit TRBD1. The length of the CDR3 is 15 residues. Per germline, CDR1 SGHTA and CDR2 FQGNSA. After removal of 5 bases from V and 6 bases from J, the junction contained 8 bases not matched to a gene. The CDR3 is CASSKTGQGSNEQFF. The CDR3 DNA sequence: TGTGCCAGCAGCAAAACGGGACAGGGTAGCAATGAGCAGTTCTTC.

The V and J genes are TRBV5-1 and TRBJ2-7, with D possibly being TRBD1 (5 bases). Trimming took 0 bases from V and 5 from J, leaving 15 bases between them. Looked up from germline, CDR1 is SGHRS and CDR2 is YFSETQ. The CDR3 extends over 15 amino acids. The CDR3 reads CASSLGWQGVDEQYF. The CDR3 nucleotides read TGCGCCAGCAGCTTGGGGTGGCAGGGTGTCGACGAGCAGTACTTC. Full variable domain (remainder filled in from reference TRBV5-1 and TRBJ2-7): KAGVTQTPRYLIKTRGQQVTLSCSPISGHRSVSWYQQTPGQGLQFLFEYFSETQRNKGNFPGRFSGRQFSNSRSEMNVSTLELGDSALYLCASSLGWQGVDEQYFGPGTRLTVT.

This clone was observed once. The rearrangement joins TRBV9 to TRBJ2-1, with D perhaps TRBD2 (5 bases). The ends were cut back, 3 bases at V and 0 bases at J, with 16 bases in the middle. The CDR3 is 17 residues long. Germline V CDR1 and CDR2: SGDLS, YYNGEE. The CDR3 region is CASSESPSGLSYNEQFF. CDR3 DNA: TGTGCCAGCAGCGAGAGCCCGTCCGGACTCTCCTACAATGAGCAGTTCTTC. The full variable domain, in which reference TRBV9 and TRBJ2-1 provide the parts outside the CDR3, is DSGVTQTPKHLITATGQRVTLRCSPRSGDLSVYWYQQSLDQGLQFLIQYYNGEERAKGNILERFSAQQFPDLHSELNLSSLELGDSALYFCASSESPSGLSYNEQFFGPGTRLTVL.

A word on this clone: This sample also contains other DNA sequences that code for the same CDR3. The gene calls are TRBV12-3 or TRBV12-4 and TRBJ1-2, with D possibly TRBD1 on 6 matching bases. V was clipped by 1 base and J by 3 bases, with 6 bases between them. The CDR3 is 13 residues long. The DNA of the CDR3 is TGTGCCAGCAGTTTAGGACAGGACTATGGCTACACCTTC. Residues: CASSLGQDYGYTF.

The gene calls are TRBV6-6 and TRBJ2-7, with TRBD1 matching 11 bases. J gave up 10 bases and V 4 bases, and 6 bases lay outside the gene matches. The CDR3 consists of 13 residues. Germline V gives CDR1 MNHNY, CDR2 SVGAGI (reference sequence). The CDR3 here is CASSSGTGGRQYF. For the CDR3, the DNA is TGTGCCAGCAGTTCCGGGACAGGGGGTCGCCAGTACTTC.

This clone was recorded once. The chain has TRBV28 and TRBJ1-1, with TRBD1 identical over 9 bases. This CDR3 is 14 amino acids long. Germline V gene lookup returns CDR1 MDHEN and CDR2 SYDVKM. After removal of 6 bases from V and 7 bases from J, the junction contained 9 bases not matched to a gene. The CDR3 bases are TGTGCCAGCAGCCCCTGGACAGGGGATAATGAAGCTTTCTTT. It translates to CASSPWTGDNEAFF.

A single count supports this clone. The chain joins TRBV5-4 to TRBJ2-1; D is perhaps TRBD2 (7 bases). The V gene lost 0 bases and the J gene lost 0 bases, with 10 bases spanning the gap. CDR1 is SGHNT, CDR2 YYREEE, per germline (reference sequence). This CDR3 is built from 16 residues. As DNA, the CDR3 is TGTGCCAGCAGCTTGGGAGGGGGGGCCTCCTACAATGAGCAGTTCTTC. Translation gives CASSLGGGASYNEQFF.

The chain is built from TRBV2 and TRBJ1-2, with a possible D match to TRBD1 (6 bases). The CDR3 totals 13 residues. V shed 9 bases and J shed 3 bases, with 14 bases lying between them. CDR1 and CDR2 (germline): SNHLY, FYNNEI. CDR3 bases: TGTGCCAGTTCTAGGACAGCCGACTATGGCTACACCTTC. Its translation: CASSRTADYGYTF.

This sequence joins TRBV5-1 and TRBJ2-5, with 13 bases aligning to TRBD2. The CDR3 has 15 amino acids. CDR1 is SGHRS and CDR2 is YFSETQ in the germline V gene. Germline trimming cut 3 bases from V and 4 bases from J; bases unmatched to any gene: 3. The CDR3 DNA reads as TGCGCCAGCAGCTACCGGACTAGCGGGGGAGAGACCCAGTACTTC. As protein: CASSYRTSGGETQYF.